These T cell receptor beta chains were read from a single sample in a study of T cells of healthy individuals. TCRdb reprocessed the 5' RACE reads via MiXCR and lists one record per CDR3 protein. There are about 96,000 distinct CDR3 sequences in the sample; approximately 18% occur only once, and 6% to 8% lies in the top ten. These TCRs come from a human donor in good health. Both conserved end residues are part of each CDR3. D genes are given only for firm matches. Some rows have no size entry. The others give once, few or many, or a class for an expanded clone.

size	V	D	J	DNA	CDR3
many	TRBV6-5	TRBD1	TRBJ2-1	TGTGCCAGCAGGGACAGGAGAAATGAGCAGTTCTTC	CASRDRRNEQFF
medium-sized	TRBV28	-	TRBJ2-7	TGTGCCAGCAGTCCTCCCCAGTCTCTCTACGAGCAGTACTTC	CASSPPQSLYEQYF
-	TRBV20-1	-	TRBJ2-3	TGCAGTGCCCAACTGCGGGGATACACAGATACGCAGTATTTT	CSAQLRGYTDTQYF
many	TRBV7-9	-	TRBJ2-7	TGTGCCAGCAGCACCTCAGGGGAATACATCTACGAGCAGTACTTC	CASSTSGEYIYEQYF
-	TRBV5-6	-	TRBJ1-5	TGTGCCAGCAGCGATGGGACACTTTCTCTTAGCAATCAGCCCCAGCATTTT	CASSDGTLSLSNQPQHF
many	TRBV9	-	TRBJ2-5	TGTGCCAGCAGCGTAGGAAGCCACGGGGGCCAGTACTTC	CASSVGSHGGQYF
-	TRBV4-2	TRBD2	TRBJ2-2	TGTGCCAGCAATATAGCGGGGGAGACCGGGGAGCTGTTTTTT	CASNIAGETGELFF
few	TRBV12-3/TRBV12-4	-	TRBJ2-6	TGTGCCAGCAGTTTTTTCGGCTACTTCGAGCCACCAGGGGCCAACGTCCTGACTTTC	CASSFFGYFEPPGANVLTF
many	TRBV5-1	-	TRBJ1-1	TGCGCCAGCAGCGGGGGACGGCTGAACACTGAAGCTTTCTTT	CASSGGRLNTEAFF
-	TRBV9	-	TRBJ2-2	TGTGCCAGCAGCGTAGTGGGGTACACCGGGGAGCTGTTTTTT	CASSVVGYTGELFF
-	TRBV7-9	-	TRBJ2-2	TGTGCCAGCAGCTTAGATTTCCACGGGGAGCTGTTTTTT	CASSLDFHGELFF
few	TRBV5-1	-	TRBJ1-2	TGCGCCAGCAGCTTGTCGGTGGCGGGGACCGGCTACACCTTC	CASSLSVAGTGYTF
many	TRBV19	TRBD1	TRBJ2-1	TGTGCCAGTAGTTGGACAGGGTGGAATGAGCAGTTCTTC	CASSWTGWNEQFF
few	TRBV5-1	TRBD2	TRBJ2-3	TGCGCCAGCAGCAGTACTAGCGGGGGGGTACCAGATACGCAGTATTTT	CASSSTSGGVPDTQYF
-	TRBV7-9	TRBD1	TRBJ2-3	TGTGCCAGCAGCTTAGGACAGGGTCCTCTCACAGATACGCAGTATTTT	CASSLGQGPLTDTQYF
few	TRBV6-5	-	TRBJ2-2	TGTGCCAGCAGTTATCTGGGACTTAACACCGGGGAGCTGTTTTTT	CASSYLGLNTGELFF
many	TRBV7-9	-	TRBJ1-3	TGTGCCAGCAGCTTGGAGTCCGGAAACACCATATATTTT	CASSLESGNTIYF
-	TRBV20-1	TRBD1	TRBJ2-4	TGCAGTGCGCCAAGCGGGACAGGGGGGATGAAAAACATTCAGTACTTC	CSAPSGTGGMKNIQYF
many	TRBV7-2	-	TRBJ2-7	TGTGCCAGCAGCTTATTGCACGAGCAGTACTTC	CASSLLHEQYF
-	TRBV2	-	TRBJ1-2	TGTGCCAGCAGTGAAGGTCCAGACTATGGCTACACCTTC	CASSEGPDYGYTF
-	TRBV28	-	TRBJ2-1	TGTGCCAGCAGCATATACCATGAGCAGTTCTTC	CASSIYHEQFF
few	TRBV20-1	-	TRBJ2-3	TGCAGTGCTAGTCATGGTCAGGTAGTAGATACGCAGTATTTT	CSASHGQVVDTQYF
few	TRBV4-3	TRBD1	TRBJ2-4	TGCGCCAGCAGCCAAGGGGAACAGGGGGCTTTTGGCAAAAACATTCAGTACTTC	CASSQGEQGAFGKNIQYF
few	TRBV3-1	TRBD2	TRBJ2-4	TGTGCCAGCAGCCAAGATTCGGCTAGCGGGAAAAACATTCAGTACTTC	CASSQDSASGKNIQYF
few	TRBV2	-	TRBJ1-4	TGTGCCAGCGGGGGGACTGTAGCTGAAAAACTGTTTTTT	CASGGTVAEKLFF
-	TRBV4-1	-	TRBJ2-3	TGCGCCAGCAGCCAAGAAGGTGCCAGAGGCACAGATACGCAGTATTTT	CASSQEGARGTDTQYF
-	TRBV6-5	TRBD2	TRBJ2-5	TGTGCCAGCAGTCGGGGGGTAGCGGGGGGCCAAGAGACCCAGTACTTC	CASSRGVAGGQETQYF
-	TRBV4-1	-	TRBJ2-1	TGCGCCAGCAGCCAAGATGCTGATGAGCAGTTCTTC	CASSQDADEQFF
few	TRBV2	-	TRBJ2-3	TGTGCCAGCAGTGAAGCCAGGGGATTTTCTACGCAGTATTTT	CASSEARGFSTQYF
-	TRBV6-6	TRBD1	TRBJ1-4	TGTGCCAGCAGGGGGACAGGGGCCCCAACTAATGAAAAACTGTTTTTT	CASRGTGAPTNEKLFF
few	TRBV7-2	-	TRBJ2-3	TGTGCCAGCAGCTCTAGACTAGTAGATACGCAGTATTTT	CASSSRLVDTQYF
few	TRBV7-9	-	TRBJ1-5	TGTGCCAGCAGCCTTGATAGCTGGGCCCAGCATTTT	CASSLDSWAQHF
-	TRBV28	-	TRBJ2-7	TGTGCCAGCAGTACAAACAGAGGGGTTGGCGAGCAGTACTTC	CASSTNRGVGEQYF
-	TRBV20-1	TRBD2	TRBJ2-7	TGCAGTGCTAGACTGACTAGCGACTACGAGCAGTACTTC	CSARLTSDYEQYF
-	TRBV12-3/TRBV12-4	TRBD2	TRBJ2-5	TGTGCCAGCAGATTAGCGGGAGTAGAGACCCAGTACTTC	CASRLAGVETQYF
few	TRBV6-5	TRBD2	TRBJ2-1	TGTGCCAGCAGTTACGGCGGGACTAGCGGGGGGGTGCCCAATGAGCAGTTCTTC	CASSYGGTSGGVPNEQFF
many	TRBV20-1	TRBD2	TRBJ2-5	TGCAGTAACCAGCGGCGGGGGAATAGTGAGACCCAGTACTTC	CSNQRRGNSETQYF
few	TRBV4-1	-	TRBJ1-4	TGCGCCAGCAGCCAAGACATCGAAGGAAAACTGTTTTTT	CASSQDIEGKLFF
many	TRBV10-3	-	TRBJ1-1	TGTGCCATCAGTGAGGCCCGATTGGAGGCTTTCTTT	CAISEARLEAFF
once	TRBV4-3	-	TRBJ1-2	TGCGCCAGCAGCCAAGATGGCCCGGAGGATGGCTACACCTTC	CASSQDGPEDGYTF
few	TRBV15	-	TRBJ1-3	TGTGCCACCAGCAGCACTAGCTCTGGAAACACCATATATTTT	CATSSTSSGNTIYF
few	TRBV29-1	TRBD2	TRBJ2-3	TGCAGCGTGGCGGGACTAGCGGGGGGGTCAGATACGCAGTATTTT	CSVAGLAGGSDTQYF